This TCR beta chain was documented in a study of OX40 agonist ivuxolimab in advanced cancers. Clones were sequenced by immunoSEQ multiplex PCR, and TCRdb holds only the in-frame ones, with some missing. The top ten hold about 13% of the sample, which has tens of thousands of clones, roughly nine tenths seen once. CDR1 SGHRS and CDR2 YFSETQ come from the germline V gene. Trimming pared 8 bases from V and 6 bases from J, leaving 21 bases between. The CDR3 totals 15 residues. This TCR derives from an adult with an advanced solid tumor such as melanoma, head and neck, liver or kidney cancer. This chain connects TRBV5-1 to TRBJ1-5; a possible D gene is TRBD1 (5 bases). The specimen comprised CD4+ or CD8+ T cells sorted from blood, sampled in a trial of the OX40 agonist ivuxolimab. CDR3 loop: CARAHIQASSQPQHF. DNA of the CDR3: TGCGCCAGAGCCCACATACAGGCCTCTAGTCAGCCCCAGCATTTT.